These T cell receptor beta chains were read from a single sample in a study of T cell responses to AZD1222 COVID-19 vaccine. Only in-frame clones appear in the TCRdb table, and some are missing; sequencing was by immunoSEQ multiplex PCR. The data hold 150,000 to 180,000 clones, with about 86% observed a single time. Here the sequenced sample was peripheral blood, taken on day 0 of MenACWY control vaccination. All receptors come from an adult in good health. Each CDR3 is given with its conserved first and last residue. Each record gives: V gene, D gene, clone size, J gene, CDR3 protein, CDR3 DNA. D genes are given only for firm matches. Not all rows give a size; the values are once, few, many and, for expanded clones, a class.

>TRBV24-1|.|.|TRBJ2-1
CATSDQILGEDEQFF
TGTGCCACCAGTGATCAAATCCTAGGGGAAGATGAGCAGTTCTTC
>TRBV6-5|TRBD1|.|TRBJ1-2
CASSRQGLIDYGYTF
TGTGCCAGCAGTCGACAGGGTTTAATAGACTATGGCTACACCTTC
>TRBV7-2|.|.|TRBJ2-5
CASSFMIQETQYF
TGTGCCAGCAGCTTCATGATCCAAGAGACCCAGTACTTC
>TRBV20-1|.|.|TRBJ2-5
CSASVLAREGETQYF
TGCAGTGCTAGTGTTCTAGCTAGGGAAGGAGAGACCCAGTACTTC
>TRBV6-5|.|.|TRBJ2-7
CASSYNSGVDEQYF
TGTGCCAGCAGTTATAATTCAGGGGTTGACGAGCAGTACTTC
>TRBV7-9|.|.|TRBJ1-2
CASSLGLWQGGGYTF
TGTGCCAGCAGCTTAGGACTCTGGCAGGGCGGAGGCTACACCTTC
>TRBV19|TRBD2|.|TRBJ2-1
CASSPIAGGTYNEQFF
TGTGCCAGTAGTCCCATAGCGGGGGGCACCTACAATGAGCAGTTCTTC
>TRBV12-5|.|once|TRBJ2-6
CASGSTAGANVLTF
TGTGCTAGTGGTTCCACCGCTGGGGCCAACGTCCTGACTTTC
>TRBV5-6|.|few|TRBJ1-5
CASSLTGGPRSYSNQPQHF
TGTGCCAGCAGCCTCACCGGGGGCCCCAGGAGTTATAGCAATCAGCCCCAGCATTTT
>TRBV28|TRBD1|.|TRBJ2-1
CASRGTEGHYNEQFF
TGTGCCAGCAGGGGGACAGAGGGTCACTACAATGAGCAGTTCTTC
>TRBV2|TRBD2|.|TRBJ2-1
CASSAGLDDNEQFF
TGTGCCAGCAGCGCCGGACTAGACGACAATGAGCAGTTCTTC
>TRBV4-1|.|.|TRBJ2-6
CASSQDLRLAGANVLTF
TGCGCCAGCAGCCAAGATTTGCGGCTGGCTGGGGCCAACGTCCTGACTTTC
>TRBV27|TRBD1|.|TRBJ1-6
CASKQGRTSPLHF
TGTGCCAGCAAACAGGGGCGAACTTCACCCCTCCACTTT
>TRBV7-8|TRBD1|.|TRBJ1-2
CASSLGAGGHYGYTF
TGTGCCAGCAGCTTAGGGGCAGGGGGACACTATGGCTACACCTTC
>TRBV5-1|.|.|TRBJ2-3
CASSLAGSRGTDTQYF
TGCGCCAGCAGCTTGGCGGGGTCTCGCGGCACAGATACGCAGTATTTT
>TRBV12-1|.|.|TRBJ2-1
CASSSTYNEQFF
TGTGCCAGCAGCTCGACTTACAATGAGCAGTTCTTC
>TRBV11-2|.|.|TRBJ1-1
CASSLAGSNAEAFF
TGTGCCAGCAGCTTAGCCGGGTCGAACGCTGAAGCTTTCTTT
>TRBV7-8|.|.|TRBJ1-6
CASSPERIRSSYNSPLHF
TGTGCCAGCAGCCCTGAACGGATCAGATCTTCCTATAATTCACCCCTCCACTTT
>TRBV10-3|.|.|TRBJ2-2
CAITKAVTSVRAGELFF
TGTGCCATCACCAAAGCGGTGACTTCCGTAAGGGCCGGGGAGCTGTTTTTT
>TRBV2|TRBD1|.|TRBJ2-1
CASTPDRGNEQFF
TGTGCCAGCACCCCGGACAGGGGCAATGAGCAGTTCTTC
>TRBV11-2|.|.|TRBJ1-2
CASSSRGYGYTF
TGTGCCAGCAGCTCCCGGGGATACGGCTACACCTTC
>TRBV10-2|.|.|TRBJ1-6
CASSEYPLNSPLHF
TGCGCCAGCAGTGAGTATCCGTTGAATTCACCCCTCCACTTT
>TRBV19|.|.|TRBJ2-7
CASSIRVGAAYEQYF
TGTGCCAGTAGTATTCGGGTGGGGGCCGCCTACGAGCAGTACTTC
>TRBV5-1|TRBD1|.|TRBJ1-4
CASSSGTGGALNEKLFF
TGCGCCAGCAGCTCCGGGACAGGGGGCGCCCTTAATGAAAAACTGTTTTTT
>TRBV5-1|.|.|TRBJ2-7
CASSPLEGVGEQYF
TGCGCCAGCAGCCCCCTCGAGGGAGTGGGCGAGCAGTACTTC
>TRBV6-5|TRBD1|.|TRBJ2-2
CASSYWGQGYTGELFF
TGTGCCAGCAGTTACTGGGGACAGGGGTACACCGGGGAGCTGTTTTTT
>TRBV19|.|.|TRBJ1-5
CATQVRSRNQPQHF
TGTGCCACCCAGGTACGTTCGCGCAATCAGCCCCAGCATTTT
>TRBV5-8|.|.|TRBJ1-4
CASSLGPTPGHEKLFF
TGTGCCAGCAGCCTTGGACCTACCCCGGGGCATGAAAAACTGTTTTTT
>TRBV24-1|.|.|TRBJ2-2
CATSAPPNTGELFF
TGTGCCACCAGTGCTCCACCGAACACCGGGGAGCTGTTTTTT
>TRBV4-3|.|once|TRBJ2-7
CASSQDVDGGYEQYF
TGCGCCAGCAGCCAAGACGTAGACGGTGGGTACGAGCAGTACTTC
>TRBV11-3|TRBD1|few|TRBJ1-1
CASSLDRADWTEAFF
TGTGCCAGCAGCTTGGACAGGGCGGATTGGACTGAAGCTTTCTTT
>TRBV5-1|.|.|TRBJ1-1
CASSSQGGLGGEAFF
TGCGCCAGCAGCTCACAGGGAGGCCTTGGTGGTGAAGCTTTCTTT
>TRBV5-1|.|.|TRBJ2-5
CASSHELGAQTQYF
TGCGCCAGCAGCCACGAATTGGGTGCCCAGACCCAGTACTTC
>TRBV2|.|.|TRBJ1-2
CASSFGLEGYGYTF
TGTGCCAGCAGTTTCGGGTTAGAAGGCTATGGCTACACCTTC
>TRBV9|.|.|TRBJ2-2
CASSLQSWGLGDTGELFF
TGTGCCAGCAGCCTCCAATCTTGGGGACTTGGGGACACCGGGGAGCTGTTTTTT
>TRBV6-2/TRBV6-3|.|once|TRBJ2-4
CASSYSSGAKNIQYF
TGTGCCAGCAGTTACTCCAGCGGCGCCAAAAACATTCAGTACTTC
>TRBV5-1|TRBD1|.|TRBJ2-1
CASSFGLGQESSYNEQFF
TGCGCCAGCAGCTTCGGTTTGGGACAGGAGAGCTCCTACAATGAGCAGTTCTTC
>TRBV6-1|TRBD1|.|TRBJ1-2
CASSGTPGEGASGYTF
TGTGCCAGCAGTGGTACCCCTGGGGAGGGGGCAAGTGGCTACACCTTC
>TRBV3-1/TRBV3-2|.|.|TRBJ1-5
CASSQVGSNQPQHF
TGTGCCAGCAGCCAAGTGGGGAGCAATCAGCCCCAGCATTTT
>TRBV6-5|.|.|TRBJ1-2
CASSKGSYGYTF
TGTGCCAGCAGCAAAGGAAGCTATGGCTACACCTTC
>TRBV5-1|.|.|TRBJ1-1
CASSLAGGGSNTEAFF
TGCGCCAGCAGCTTGGCGGGGGGCGGATCGAACACTGAAGCTTTCTTT
>TRBV9|TRBD2|.|TRBJ2-5
CASSAGTSGSRRETQYF
TGTGCCAGCAGCGCCGGGACTAGCGGGAGCCGGCGGGAGACCCAGTACTTC
>TRBV7-2|.|.|TRBJ1-5
CASSPFWGMDQPQHF
TGTGCCAGCAGCCCGTTTTGGGGGATGGATCAGCCCCAGCATTTT
>TRBV21-1|.|.|TRBJ2-7
CASSVSGANSYEQYF
TGTGCCAGCAGCGTATCGGGGGCGAACTCCTACGAGCAGTACTTC
>TRBV7-9|TRBD1|.|TRBJ1-2
CASSLTGGRGGYTF
TGTGCCAGCAGCTTAACAGGGGGCCGTGGTGGCTACACCTTC
>TRBV5-6|.|.|TRBJ2-2
CASSPLLSGTGELFF
TGTGCCAGCAGCCCGCTCCTGAGCGGCACCGGGGAGCTGTTTTTT
>TRBV19|.|.|TRBJ2-3
CASSLTGDTQYF
TGTGCCAGTAGCCTGACCGGAGATACGCAGTATTTT
>TRBV28|TRBD2|.|TRBJ2-1
CASSGSLAGSYNEQFF
TGTGCCAGCAGTGGATCTCTAGCGGGCTCCTACAATGAGCAGTTCTTC
>TRBV4-2|.|.|TRBJ2-3
CASSQGGNTDTQYF
TGTGCCAGCAGCCAAGGGGGGAACACAGATACGCAGTATTTT
>TRBV7-9|TRBD1|.|TRBJ2-2
CASSYPRGDREGNTGELFF
TGTGCCAGCAGCTATCCCCGCGGTGACAGGGAAGGAAACACCGGGGAGCTGTTTTTT
>TRBV7-8|.|.|TRBJ1-6
CASKALSSYSPLHF
TGTGCCAGCAAGGCACTCAGTTCGTATTCACCCCTCCACTTT
>TRBV5-8|TRBD1|once|TRBJ1-5
CASSAGDRAAQPQHF
TGTGCCAGCAGCGCAGGGGACAGGGCGGCACAGCCCCAGCATTTT
>TRBV19|TRBD2|few|TRBJ2-7
CASSIGLGTYEQYF
TGTGCCAGTAGTATCGGACTAGGAACCTACGAGCAGTACTTC
>TRBV27|TRBD1|.|TRBJ2-2
CASTRQGSTGELFF
TGTGCCAGCACCAGACAGGGGTCCACCGGGGAGCTGTTTTTT
>TRBV6-5|TRBD1|once|TRBJ1-1
CASTDRGETEAFF
TGTGCCAGCACCGACAGGGGTGAGACTGAAGCTTTCTTT
>TRBV27|.|.|TRBJ2-2
CASTHGQVNTGELFF
TGTGCCAGCACCCACGGGCAGGTTAACACCGGGGAGCTGTTTTTT
>TRBV28|.|.|TRBJ1-5
CASSDAGKEYSNQPQHF
TGTGCCAGCTCCGACGCAGGGAAGGAGTATAGCAATCAGCCCCAGCATTTT
>TRBV30|.|.|TRBJ1-1
CAWDPRTANTEAFF
TGTGCCTGGGATCCCCGGACGGCAAACACTGAAGCTTTCTTT